What follows describes a single T cell receptor beta chain. Clones were read by immunoSEQ multiplex PCR, and TCRdb kept only the in-frame ones, dropping some. The data show approximately 160,000 clones, just under 85% seen once. From germline, CDR1 is SGDLS and CDR2 YYNGEE. V lost 3 bases and J 6 bases, leaving 16 bases between the germline ends. The CDR3 runs 14 residues. The sample originates from a study of blood T cell repertoires in COVID-19. This sequence originates from a man aged 40-55 years who had recovered from COVID-19. The sample consisted of peripheral blood. V usage is TRBV9 and J usage is TRBJ2-7, with D perhaps matching TRBD1 (5 bases). In DNA form, the CDR3 reads TGTGCCAGCAGCGCCAATCAGGGTTGGGGCGAGCAGTACTTC. Amino acid sequence: CASSANQGWGEQYF.